This TCR beta chain was identified in a study of Ad26.COV2.S vaccination and SARS-CoV-2 variants. Overall study context: It was the COV1001 Ad26.COV2.S trial arm that included the donor. Each vaccinee took Ad26.COV2.S intramuscularly, once or twice 56 days apart.

Treatment denoted: approximately 18 received Ad26.COV2.S at low or high dose, single or two shots; about 5 received placebo; per-sample allocation not given. Day 63 after the first injection of vaccine or placebo was the sampling time. This CDR3 has 14 amino acids. Germline V gives CDR1 SGDLS, CDR2 YYNGEE. V was pared by 3 bases and J by 6 bases, with 12 bases between. Clones were read by immunoSEQ multiplex PCR, and TCRdb kept only the in-frame ones, dropping some. The table has more than 350,000 clones, around 90% seen once. The receptor was derived from a person aged 18-60 years who received the Ad26.COV2.S COVID-19 vaccine or a placebo. The source material was peripheral blood, sampled in a trial of Ad26.COV2.S vaccine versus placebo. This rearrangement joins TRBV9 to TRBJ2-2; D unclear. The CDR3 sequence: CASSGDARPGELFF. The CDR3, as DNA: TGTGCCAGCAGCGGAGATGCCCGACCCGGGGAGCTGTTTTTT.